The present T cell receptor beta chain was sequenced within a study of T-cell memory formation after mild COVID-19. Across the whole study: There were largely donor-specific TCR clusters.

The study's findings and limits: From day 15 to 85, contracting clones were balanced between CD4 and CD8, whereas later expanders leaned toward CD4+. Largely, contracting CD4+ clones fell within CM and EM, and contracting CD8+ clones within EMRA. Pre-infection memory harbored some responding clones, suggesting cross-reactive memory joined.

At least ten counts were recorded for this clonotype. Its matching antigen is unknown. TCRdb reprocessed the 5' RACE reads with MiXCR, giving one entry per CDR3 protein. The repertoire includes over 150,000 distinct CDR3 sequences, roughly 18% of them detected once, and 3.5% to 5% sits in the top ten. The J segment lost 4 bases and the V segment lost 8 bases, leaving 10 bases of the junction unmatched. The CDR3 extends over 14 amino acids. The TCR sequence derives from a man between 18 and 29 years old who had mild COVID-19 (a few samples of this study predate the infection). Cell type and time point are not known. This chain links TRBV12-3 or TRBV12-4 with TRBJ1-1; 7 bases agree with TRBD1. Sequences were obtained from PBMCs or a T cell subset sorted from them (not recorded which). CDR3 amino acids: CASRGGRGVTEAFF. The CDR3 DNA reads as TGTGCCAGCCGAGGGGGCAGGGGAGTCACTGAAGCTTTCTTT.